This T cell receptor (beta chain) was profiled in a study of CD8+CD57+ T cells in acquired aplastic anemia. Whole-study context: The study obtained an average of 3.2 ug of DNA from sorted CD4+ and CD8+ cells. Regarding the study as a whole: Patients and controls were found to share roughly 31 CD8+ CDR3 sequences.

Those patients picked for sequencing had displayed CD8+CD57+ cell expansion on flow cytometry. Patients had not yet gotten any therapy when their blood was taken for sampling. This clonotype was detected many times. The antigen remains unidentified. The ends were cut back, 0 bases at V and 5 bases at J, with 13 bases in the middle. The length of the CDR3 is 15 residues. In germline, CDR1 is SGHRS, CDR2 YFSETQ. It was genomic DNA that served as the template for profiling TCR beta VDJ and CDR3. TCRdb independently ran MiXCR on the reads; one entry per CDR3 protein. Here the sample spans 300,000 or so distinct CDR3 sequences, approximately 57% being singletons.

The sequenced material came from sorted CD4+, CD8+, or CD8+CD57+ T cells (not recorded which) from PBMCs. This chain uses TRBV5-1 with TRBJ2-3; D tentatively fits TRBD1 or TRBD2 (7 bases each). This receptor was taken from a human donor with aplastic anemia. CDR3 in amino acids: CASSLVGGTEDTQYF. CDR3 DNA sequence: TGCGCCAGCAGCTTGGTGGGGGGGACAGAAGATACGCAGTATTTT.